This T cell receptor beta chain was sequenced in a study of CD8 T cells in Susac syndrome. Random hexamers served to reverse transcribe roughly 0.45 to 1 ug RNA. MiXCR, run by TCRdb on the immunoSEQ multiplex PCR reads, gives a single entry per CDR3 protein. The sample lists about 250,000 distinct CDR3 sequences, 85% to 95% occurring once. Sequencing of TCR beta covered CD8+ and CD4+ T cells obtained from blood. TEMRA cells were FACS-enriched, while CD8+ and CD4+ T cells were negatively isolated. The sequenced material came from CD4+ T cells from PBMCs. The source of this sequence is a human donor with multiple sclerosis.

CDR3 bases: TGTGCCAGCAGCCCCCGACTAGCGGAATACAATGAGCAGTTCTTC. Translating it yields CASSPRLAEYNEQFF. The chain has TRBV7-3 and TRBJ2-1; 9 nucleotides line up with TRBD2. J lost 4 bases, V lost 5 bases, and 6 bases had no gene match. The CDR3 has 15 residues. Germline V gene sequence: CDR1 SGHTA, CDR2 FQGTGA.